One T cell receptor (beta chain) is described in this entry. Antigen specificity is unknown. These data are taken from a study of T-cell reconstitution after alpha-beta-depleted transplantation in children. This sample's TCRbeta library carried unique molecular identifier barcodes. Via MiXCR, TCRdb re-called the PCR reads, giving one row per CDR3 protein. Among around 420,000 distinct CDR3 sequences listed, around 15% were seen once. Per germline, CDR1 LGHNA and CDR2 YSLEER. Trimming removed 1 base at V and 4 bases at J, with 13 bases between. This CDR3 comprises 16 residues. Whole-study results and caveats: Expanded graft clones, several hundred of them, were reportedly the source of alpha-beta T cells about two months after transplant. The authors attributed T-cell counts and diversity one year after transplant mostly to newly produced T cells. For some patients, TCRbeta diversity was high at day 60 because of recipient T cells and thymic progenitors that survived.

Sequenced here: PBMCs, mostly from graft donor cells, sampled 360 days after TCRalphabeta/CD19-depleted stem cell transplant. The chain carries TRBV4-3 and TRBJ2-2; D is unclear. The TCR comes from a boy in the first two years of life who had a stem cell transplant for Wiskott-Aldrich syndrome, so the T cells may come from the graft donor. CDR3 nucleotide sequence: TGCGCCAGCAGCCAAGCCGGTCTAGTCTCCACCGGGGAGCTGTTTTTT. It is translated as CASSQAGLVSTGELFF.